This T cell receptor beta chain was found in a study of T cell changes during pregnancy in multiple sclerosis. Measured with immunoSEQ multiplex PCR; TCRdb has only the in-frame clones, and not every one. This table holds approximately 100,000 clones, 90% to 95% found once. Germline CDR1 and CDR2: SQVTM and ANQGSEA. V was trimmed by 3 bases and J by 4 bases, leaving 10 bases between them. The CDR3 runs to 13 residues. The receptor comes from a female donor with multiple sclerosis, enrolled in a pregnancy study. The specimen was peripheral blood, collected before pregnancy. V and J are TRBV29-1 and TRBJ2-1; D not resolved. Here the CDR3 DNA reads TGCAGCGTTGATTTACAGAGATACAATGAGCAGTTCTTC. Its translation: CSVDLQRYNEQFF.